These T cell receptor beta chains were read from a single sample in a study of metastatic and nonmetastatic thyroid tumors. TCRdb re-called the PCR reads via MiXCR. There are roughly 30,000 clones in the sample; more than 15% occur only once, and roughly a tenth lies in the top ten. The sequencing sample was made of blood. These receptors all come from a female donor with papillary thyroid cancer or a benign thyroid nodule (not recorded which). Some clones in this sample may be carry-over from other donors' samples. CDR3s include the opening cysteine and the closing phenylalanine or tryptophan. Fields, in order: J gene, V gene, clone size, D gene, CDR3 protein, CDR3 DNA. A D gene is named only where the DNA matches it firmly. Expanded clones are given a class, and other clones once, few, many or no size at all.

J gene: TRBJ1-5; V gene: TRBV6-1; clone size: many; D gene: NA; CDR3 protein: CASRTFSNQPQHF; CDR3 DNA: TGTGCCAGCAGGACGTTTAGCAATCAGCCCCAGCATTTT
J gene: TRBJ2-3; V gene: TRBV20-1; clone size: many; D gene: NA; CDR3 protein: CSAPSGSPDTQYF; CDR3 DNA: TGCAGTGCCCCTTCCGGTAGCCCAGATACGCAGTATTTT
J gene: TRBJ2-7; V gene: TRBV5-8; clone size: many; D gene: NA; CDR3 protein: CASSLALGYEQYF; CDR3 DNA: TGTGCCAGCAGCTTGGCCTTGGGATACGAGCAGTACTTC
J gene: TRBJ2-7; V gene: TRBV7-2; clone size: NA; D gene: NA; CDR3 protein: CASSLEGERGQYF; CDR3 DNA: TGTGCCAGCAGCTTGGAGGGGGAACGCGGGCAGTACTTC
J gene: TRBJ2-7; V gene: TRBV6-2/TRBV6-3; clone size: many; D gene: TRBD2; CDR3 protein: CASRIPDGRNEQYF; CDR3 DNA: TGTGCCAGCAGGATCCCTGACGGGAGGAACGAGCAGTACTTC
J gene: TRBJ1-4; V gene: TRBV7-9; clone size: many; D gene: TRBD1; CDR3 protein: CASSLGPQGAINEKLFF; CDR3 DNA: TGTGCCAGCAGCTTAGGCCCCCAGGGGGCGATTAATGAAAAACTGTTTTTT
J gene: TRBJ1-2; V gene: TRBV9; clone size: few; D gene: NA; CDR3 protein: CASSVSGYGYTF; CDR3 DNA: TGTGCCAGCAGCGTAAGTGGATATGGCTACACCTTC
J gene: TRBJ2-6; V gene: TRBV15; clone size: many; D gene: TRBD1; CDR3 protein: CATSRDRGSGANVQTF; CDR3 DNA: TGTGCCACCAGCAGGGACAGGGGTTCTGGGGCCAACGTCCAGACTTTC
J gene: TRBJ1-1; V gene: TRBV9; clone size: NA; D gene: NA; CDR3 protein: CAGSVAQSGEDTEAFF; CDR3 DNA: TGTGCCGGCAGCGTAGCTCAATCAGGGGAGGACACTGAAGCTTTCTTT
J gene: TRBJ2-2; V gene: TRBV4-2; clone size: NA; D gene: NA; CDR3 protein: CASSRELGLSGELFF; CDR3 DNA: TGTGCCAGCAGCCGAGAGTTAGGACTGTCCGGGGAGCTGTTTTTT
J gene: TRBJ2-5; V gene: TRBV2; clone size: NA; D gene: TRBD1; CDR3 protein: CASSDIGQVYETQYF; CDR3 DNA: TGTGCCAGCAGTGACATTGGACAGGTGTACGAGACCCAGTACTTC
J gene: TRBJ2-3; V gene: TRBV6-1; clone size: many; D gene: TRBD1; CDR3 protein: CASRDRVTDTQYF; CDR3 DNA: TGTGCCAGCAGGGACAGGGTCACAGATACGCAGTATTTT
J gene: TRBJ1-1; V gene: TRBV18; clone size: many; D gene: TRBD1; CDR3 protein: CASSLNTPGQGSEAFF; CDR3 DNA: TGTGCCAGCTCACTCAATACTCCGGGACAGGGATCTGAAGCTTTCTTT
J gene: TRBJ1-1; V gene: TRBV20-1; clone size: many; D gene: NA; CDR3 protein: CSALGPLGAEAFF; CDR3 DNA: TGCAGTGCCCTCGGACCCCTCGGCGCCGAAGCTTTCTTT
J gene: TRBJ1-6; V gene: TRBV6-5; clone size: NA; D gene: NA; CDR3 protein: CVSSYGAGVGSPLHF; CDR3 DNA: TGTGTCAGCAGTTACGGGGCAGGGGTGGGTTCACCACTCCACTTT
J gene: TRBJ2-5; V gene: TRBV5-1; clone size: many; D gene: TRBD1; CDR3 protein: CATREGAETQYF; CDR3 DNA: TGCGCCACCAGAGAGGGGGCGGAGACCCAGTACTTC
J gene: TRBJ1-2; V gene: TRBV28; clone size: many; D gene: NA; CDR3 protein: CASSLLGIYGYTF; CDR3 DNA: TGTGCCAGCAGTTTACTTGGTATCTATGGCTACACCTTC
J gene: TRBJ2-7; V gene: TRBV6-2/TRBV6-3; clone size: medium-sized; D gene: NA; CDR3 protein: CASTTGEMGEQYF; CDR3 DNA: TGTGCCAGCACCACGGGCGAAATGGGCGAGCAGTACTTC
J gene: TRBJ2-3; V gene: TRBV20-1; clone size: many; D gene: TRBD2; CDR3 protein: CSAGGEDTQYF; CDR3 DNA: TGCAGTGCTGGGGGGGAAGATACGCAGTATTTT
J gene: TRBJ1-4; V gene: TRBV5-6; clone size: many; D gene: NA; CDR3 protein: CASSTPSFDTNEKLFF; CDR3 DNA: TGTGCCAGCAGTACTCCCTCTTTTGACACTAATGAAAAACTGTTTTTT
J gene: TRBJ2-3; V gene: TRBV7-3; clone size: many; D gene: NA; CDR3 protein: CASSLSRATDTQYF; CDR3 DNA: TGTGCCAGCAGCTTAAGCCGGGCCACAGATACGCAGTATTTT
J gene: TRBJ1-1; V gene: TRBV29-1; clone size: many; D gene: NA; CDR3 protein: CSVVEGTEAFF; CDR3 DNA: TGCAGCGTTGTCGAAGGCACTGAAGCTTTCTTT
J gene: TRBJ1-1; V gene: TRBV19; clone size: many; D gene: TRBD1; CDR3 protein: CASSPTTGLFSEAFF; CDR3 DNA: TGTGCCAGTAGTCCAACGACAGGGTTGTTCTCTGAAGCTTTCTTT
J gene: TRBJ1-3; V gene: TRBV6-8; clone size: many; D gene: TRBD1; CDR3 protein: CASSYRCQGDRAPPLLWKHRIF; CDR3 DNA: TGTGCCAGCAGTTACCGATGCCAGGGGGACAGGGCGCCTCCACTTCTCTGGAAACACCGTATATTT
J gene: TRBJ1-2; V gene: TRBV20-1; clone size: many; D gene: NA; CDR3 protein: CSAIPIYGYTF; CDR3 DNA: TGCAGTGCTATCCCCATTTATGGCTACACCTTC
J gene: TRBJ2-7; V gene: TRBV7-8; clone size: many; D gene: TRBD1; CDR3 protein: CASSRDRSYEQYF; CDR3 DNA: TGTGCCAGCAGCCGGGACAGGTCCTACGAGCAGTACTTC
J gene: TRBJ2-7; V gene: TRBV4-1; clone size: many; D gene: NA; CDR3 protein: CASSQDTGIFGYEQYF; CDR3 DNA: TGCGCCAGCAGCCAAGATACGGGAATTTTCGGCTACGAGCAGTACTTC
J gene: TRBJ1-2; V gene: TRBV18; clone size: NA; D gene: NA; CDR3 protein: CASSQDRDYGYTF; CDR3 DNA: TGTGCCAGCTCACAGGACAGAGACTATGGCTACACCTTC
J gene: TRBJ1-4; V gene: TRBV3-1; clone size: many; D gene: NA; CDR3 protein: CASSQDLSEKLFF; CDR3 DNA: TGTGCCAGCAGCCAGGACTTAAGTGAAAAACTGTTTTTT
J gene: TRBJ2-7; V gene: TRBV10-3; clone size: many; D gene: TRBD1; CDR3 protein: CAISEPPGQSYEQYF; CDR3 DNA: TGTGCCATCAGTGAGCCTCCGGGACAGTCCTACGAGCAGTACTTC
J gene: TRBJ2-3; V gene: TRBV11-2; clone size: many; D gene: NA; CDR3 protein: CASSFWRGHTDTQYF; CDR3 DNA: TGTGCCAGCAGCTTTTGGCGGGGCCACACAGATACGCAGTATTTT
J gene: TRBJ1-3; V gene: TRBV28; clone size: medium-sized; D gene: NA; CDR3 protein: CASSLLDRYSGNTIYF; CDR3 DNA: TGTGCCAGCAGTTTACTCGACAGGTACTCTGGAAACACCATATATTTT
J gene: TRBJ2-3; V gene: TRBV29-1; clone size: few; D gene: NA; CDR3 protein: CSAGLVIGTDTQYF; CDR3 DNA: TGCAGCGCCGGACTGGTTATAGGCACAGATACGCAGTATTTT
J gene: TRBJ2-1; V gene: TRBV6-1; clone size: many; D gene: TRBD2; CDR3 protein: CASSETSGSYNEQFF; CDR3 DNA: TGTGCCAGCAGTGAAACTAGCGGGAGCTACAATGAGCAGTTCTTC
J gene: TRBJ2-7; V gene: TRBV3-1; clone size: many; D gene: NA; CDR3 protein: CASSQGFLGSFYEQYF; CDR3 DNA: TGTGCCAGCAGCCAAGGTTTTCTCGGCTCATTCTACGAGCAGTACTTC